This record concerns one TCR beta chain sequence. This sample was taken from a study of cytomegalovirus exposure and HLA in healthy donors. Study information: HLA-typed donors were the source of approximately 80 million unique TCRs, which an early data release held.

This PCR relied on a set of 60 Vbeta primers and 13 Jbeta primers. Method: immunoSEQ multiplex PCR; TCRdb's copy keeps in-frame clones and lacks some. The table includes about 170,000 clones, roughly 67% detected once. This TCR was recovered from a woman aged 18-30 years in good health and CMV-seropositive. What was sequenced was PBMCs.

The CDR3 protein is CSVHWEGDEKLFF. The CDR3, as DNA: TGCAGCGTCCACTGGGAGGGAGATGAAAAACTGTTTTTT. The gene calls are TRBV29-1 and TRBJ1-4; D is undetermined. Trimming pared 6 bases from V and 6 bases from J, leaving 14 bases between. From germline, CDR1 is SQVTM and CDR2 ANQGSEA. The CDR3 extends over 13 amino acids.